This is a list of T cell receptor beta chains from one sample in a study of cytomegalovirus exposure and HLA in healthy donors. Profiled with immunoSEQ multiplex PCR; TCRdb holds only in-frame clones, not every one. The sample has around 100,000 clones; about 95% are singletons. Sample: PBMCs. Receptors were obtained from a young woman in good health and CMV-seronegative. Each CDR3 is given with its conserved first and last residue. D genes are given only for firm matches. Size is stated for part of the rows, as once, few or many counts, or as a class when the clone is expanded.

TRBD2	TRBV5-1	16	NA	TRBJ2-7	TGCGCCAGCAGCCTTTCTAGCGGGCAGACCTCCTACGAGCAGTACTTC	CASSLSSGQTSYEQYF
TRBD1	TRBV9	15	NA	TRBJ1-1	TGTGCCAGCAGCGTAGGACAGGGGATGAACACTGAAGCTTTCTTT	CASSVGQGMNTEAFF
TRBD1	TRBV10-3	15	NA	TRBJ2-5	TGTGCCATCAGTGATCTGGACAGGGGACAAGAGACCCAGTACTTC	CAISDLDRGQETQYF
NA	TRBV7-6	15	NA	TRBJ2-7	TGTGCCAGCAGCTTAGGGGCAGGGTCCAACTACGAGCAGTACTTC	CASSLGAGSNYEQYF
TRBD2	TRBV10-3	16	NA	TRBJ2-2	TGTGCCATCAGCCTGGGACTAGCGGGGGGAACCGGGGAGCTGTTTTTT	CAISLGLAGGTGELFF
TRBD2	TRBV27	15	NA	TRBJ2-3	TGTGCCAGCACCATTAGCGGGGGGACCGCAGATACGCAGTATTTT	CASTISGGTADTQYF
TRBD2	TRBV9	16	NA	TRBJ2-1	TGTGCCAGCAGCGTTCTAGGCGGGAGCACCTACAATGAGCAGTTCTTC	CASSVLGGSTYNEQFF
NA	TRBV7-9	13	NA	TRBJ2-7	TGTGCCAGCAGCTTTAACCCATCGGGGGAGCAGTACTTC	CASSFNPSGEQYF
TRBD1	TRBV19	16	once	TRBJ1-2	TGTGCCAGTAGTACCGGGGCGGACAGGGCCGCCTATGGCTACACCTTC	CASSTGADRAAYGYTF
TRBD1	TRBV27	17	NA	TRBJ1-5	TGTGCCAGCAGTCCTGGGACAGGGGTCAGGGTAAGCCAGCCCCAGCATTTT	CASSPGTGVRVSQPQHF
NA	TRBV7-2	13	NA	TRBJ1-2	TGTGCCAGCAGCTTAAGCGGGGTCGGAGGCTACACCTTC	CASSLSGVGGYTF
NA	TRBV30	13	NA	TRBJ2-7	TGTGCCTGGAGTAGAGGATTGACCTACGAGCAGTACTTC	CAWSRGLTYEQYF
NA	TRBV5-1	15	NA	TRBJ2-2	TGCGCCAGCAGCGGACGGGGACAGAACACCGGGGAGCTGTTTTTT	CASSGRGQNTGELFF
NA	TRBV10-1	15	NA	TRBJ2-7	TGCGCCAGCAGTGATCCTGCCCTCGGTAGCCACGAGCAGTACTTC	CASSDPALGSHEQYF
TRBD2	TRBV27	13	NA	TRBJ2-7	TGTGCCAGCGGACTAGCGGGCCCCTACGAGCAGTACTTC	CASGLAGPYEQYF
TRBD2	TRBV9	19	NA	TRBJ2-2	TGTGCCAGCAGCGACCGGGACAGACCTCCTAGCGGGGACACCGGGGAGCTGTTTTTT	CASSDRDRPPSGDTGELFF
NA	TRBV19	15	NA	TRBJ2-2	TGTGCCAGTAGGATGTCCCCGACACTCACCGGGGAGCTGTTTTTT	CASRMSPTLTGELFF
TRBD1	TRBV9	15	NA	TRBJ1-2	TGTGCCAGCAGCGACAACAGGGGTCCTAACTATGGCTACACCTTC	CASSDNRGPNYGYTF
TRBD1	TRBV19	15	NA	TRBJ2-2	TGTGCCAGTAGTATAGGGGACAGGGTCACCGGGGAGCTGTTTTTT	CASSIGDRVTGELFF
TRBD2	TRBV30	15	NA	TRBJ2-1	TGTGCCTGGGGAGGGAGGCTAGCGGGATACAATGAGCAGTTCTTC	CAWGGRLAGYNEQFF
TRBD2	TRBV2	15	NA	TRBJ2-7	TGTGCCAGCCTTGCCGAACTAGCGGGAACCTACGAGCAGTACTTC	CASLAELAGTYEQYF
TRBD1	TRBV18	15	NA	TRBJ1-2	TGTGCCAGCTCACCCTCCGACAGGGTCGGCTATGGCTACACCTTC	CASSPSDRVGYGYTF
TRBD1	TRBV19	16	NA	TRBJ1-5	TGTGCCAGTAGTATGACAGGGTATTCCGGCAATCAGCCCCAGCATTTT	CASSMTGYSGNQPQHF
NA	TRBV5-6	15	NA	TRBJ2-7	TGTGCCAGCAGCGTGGCCCTAGAGTTCACGTACGAGCAGTACTTC	CASSVALEFTYEQYF
NA	TRBV29-1	11	NA	TRBJ2-7	TGCAGCGTTGAAGGGGGCCTCGAGCAGTACTTC	CSVEGGLEQYF
NA	TRBV4-3	15	NA	TRBJ2-7	TGCGCCAGCAGCTTAGGTGCGGGGAGCTCCTACGAGCAGTACTTC	CASSLGAGSSYEQYF
TRBD2	TRBV5-1	18	NA	TRBJ2-7	TGCGCCAGCAGCCCGGGACTAGCGGGGGGCCATCCCTTGAACGAGCAGTACTTC	CASSPGLAGGHPLNEQYF
NA	TRBV7-3	12	NA	TRBJ2-3	TGTGCCAGCAGCTTAAGCGGTGATACGCAGTATTTT	CASSLSGDTQYF
NA	TRBV4-1	13	once	TRBJ1-2	TGCGCCAGCAGCCAAGACCGGGACACCTTCTACACCTTC	CASSQDRDTFYTF
NA	TRBV7-2	16	NA	TRBJ1-3	TGTGCCAGCAGCTTAGTGTGGGGGCGGGTCGGAAACACCATATATTTT	CASSLVWGRVGNTIYF
TRBD1	TRBV7-6	20	NA	TRBJ2-3	TGTGCCAGCAGCTTCAATCCCGGGGGTGGACAGGGGGTCAAGGCAGATACGCAGTATTTT	CASSFNPGGGQGVKADTQYF